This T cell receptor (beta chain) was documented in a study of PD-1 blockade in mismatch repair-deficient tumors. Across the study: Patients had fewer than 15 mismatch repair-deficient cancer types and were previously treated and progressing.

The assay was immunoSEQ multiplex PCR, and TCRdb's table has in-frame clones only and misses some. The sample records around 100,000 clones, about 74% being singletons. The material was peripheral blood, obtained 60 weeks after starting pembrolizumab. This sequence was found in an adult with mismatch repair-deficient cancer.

The CDR3 here is CASSPLDSNYGYTF. The CDR3 bases are TGTGCCAGCAGCCCACTAGACAGCAACTATGGCTACACCTTC. The chain has TRBV7-2 and TRBJ1-2, with a weak D call TRBD1 (5 bases). Germline V CDR1 and CDR2: SGHTA, FQGNSA. CDR3 length equals 14 residues. Trimming removed 5 bases from V and 2 bases from J, with 12 bases in between.